This T cell receptor (beta chain) was recorded in a study of response to subunit inactivated influenza vaccine. TCRdb recomputed calls from the RT-PCR reads with MiXCR, one row per CDR3 protein. The sample yields about 800,000 distinct CDR3 sequences, 21% seen once. In this sample, this clonotype turned up a few times. In germline, CDR1 is DFQATT, CDR2 SNEGSKA (reference sequence). The CDR3 spans 16 residues. V was trimmed by 3 bases and J by 0 bases, leaving 15 bases between them. This TCR was sampled from a man aged 45 to 65 who received an inactivated influenza vaccine. V gene TRBV20-1 combines with J gene TRBJ2-4; D uncertain. Specimen: PBMCs from blood, collected more than 4 days after vaccination. The CDR3 nucleotides read TGCAGTGCTAGCGGTATGGCCGATGCAGCCAAAAACATTCAGTACTTC. Translated: CSASGMADAAKNIQYF.